Listed here are 5 T cell receptor beta chains from one sample, sequenced in a study of OX40 agonist ivuxolimab in advanced cancers. Generated by immunoSEQ multiplex PCR, the TCRdb table keeps only in-frame clones and is missing some. Of roughly 60,000 clones listed, 70% to 90% are singletons. Sample: CD4+ or CD8+ T cells sorted from blood, taken in a trial of the OX40 agonist ivuxolimab. These receptors originate from an adult with an advanced solid tumor such as melanoma, head and neck, liver or kidney cancer.

The chain joins TRBV7-9 to TRBJ2-2; 7 nucleotides match TRBD2. J lost 4 bases, V lost 1 base, and 3 bases had no gene match. Germline-derived CDR1 and CDR2 are SEHNR and FQNEAQ (reference sequence). The CDR3 is made up of 15 amino acids. The CDR3 sequence is CASSLGSGVTGELFF. The CDR3 region has the DNA TGTGCCAGCAGCTTAGGCAGCGGGGTCACCGGGGAGCTGTTTTTT.

The chain has TRBV4-1 and TRBJ1-2; possible D gene TRBD1, 5 bases. V lost 7 bases to trimming and J lost 4 bases, with 19 bases between them. This CDR3 comprises 15 residues. Germline V gene sequence: CDR1 MGHRA, CDR2 YSYEKL. The CDR3 loop reads CASNPLLQAPYGYTF. The CDR3 nucleotides are TGCGCCAGCAACCCACTTTTACAGGCTCCCTATGGCTACACCTTC.

This clone was seen a single time. The chain recombines TRBV7-2 with TRBJ1-1; tentative D call: TRBD1 (5 bases). The CDR3 length is 13 residues. CDR1 is SGHTA and CDR2 is FQGNSA in the germline V gene. V was clipped by 6 bases and J by 1 base, with 9 bases between them. CDR3 in DNA: TGTGCCAGCAGGGCAGGGCCGAACACTGAAGCTTTCTTT. The encoded protein is CASRAGPNTEAFF. Using reference TRBV7-2 and TRBJ1-1 for the parts outside the CDR3, the full variable domain is GAGVSQSPSNKVTEKGKDVELRCDPISGHTALYWYRQSLGQGLEFLIYFQGNSAPDKSGLPSDRFSAERTGGSVSTLTIQRTQQEDSAVYLCASRAGPNTEAFFGQGTRLTVV.

V gene TRBV19 combines with J gene TRBJ2-1; 12 bases line up with TRBD2. V lost 10 bases and J lost 2; bases outside the gene matches: 24. The CDR3 spans 21 residues. CDR1 is LNHDA, CDR2 SQIVND, per germline (reference sequence). Here the CDR3 reads CATKGNQETSGGTLTYNEQFF. As DNA, the CDR3 is TGTGCCACGAAGGGGAACCAAGAAACTAGCGGGGGGACTCTTACCTACAATGAGCAGTTCTTC.

The chain joins TRBV9 to TRBJ1-1; TRBD1 might be the D (5 bases). Trimming left V 1 base short and J 3 bases short, with 7 bases between. The CDR3 is made up of 13 amino acids. Germline V gene data show CDR1 as SGDLS and CDR2 as YYNGEE. The CDR3 here is CASSVIGDTEAFF. CDR3 coding DNA: TGTGCCAGCAGCGTAATAGGGGACACTGAAGCTTTCTTT. The variable domain in full, completed from reference TRBV9 and TRBJ1-1, reads DSGVTQTPKHLITATGQRVTLRCSPRSGDLSVYWYQQSLDQGLQFLIQYYNGEERAKGNILERFSAQQFPDLHSELNLSSLELGDSALYFCASSVIGDTEAFFGQGTRLTVV.